This T cell receptor (beta chain) was documented in a study of T cell responses to AZD1222 COVID-19 vaccine. The germline V and J ends were trimmed by 5 bases and 0 bases, with 13 bases remaining between them. This CDR3 has 15 residues. Germline V gene data show CDR1 as SGHAT and CDR2 as FQNNGV. Assay: immunoSEQ multiplex PCR; the TCRdb copy retains only in-frame clones and omits some. The sample carries 100,000 to 130,000 clones, about 85% recorded once. Sequenced here: peripheral blood, sampled 28 days after the second AZD1222 dose. The rearrangement uses TRBV11-2 and TRBJ1-1, with D possibly TRBD1 on 5 matching bases. The origin of this receptor is an adult who received the AZD1222 COVID-19 vaccine. The CDR3 protein is CASSVMGGMNTEAFF. CDR3 DNA: TGTGCCAGCAGCGTAATGGGGGGAATGAACACTGAAGCTTTCTTT.